One and the same sample provided the 21 T cell receptor beta chains below, sequenced in a study of early T cells in non-severe SARS-CoV-2 infection (TCRdb year 2021). Library prep was done by 5' RACE. Sequenced using a NextSeq 500. In TCRdb, the public reads were trimmed at Q25 with fastp and aligned with MiXCR, with productive beta chains retained. Identical CDR3 protein sequences are pooled into one entry, listed with their most common genes and DNA. A total of some 87,000 distinct CDR3 sequences appear in this sample, around 13% of them only once. The top ten hold over 1.2% of the sample. The sample comprised whole blood. These receptors all come from an adult who was a healthcare worker with PCR-confirmed SARS-CoV-2 infection or an uninfected control (not recorded which).

This clonotype came up many times. One end of the junction varies from germline; a read error may be responsible. The rearrangement joins TRBV7-7 to TRBJ2-2, with D perhaps TRBD2 (6 bases). The germline V gene has CDR1 SSHAT and CDR2 FNYEAQ (reference sequence). This CDR3 is built from 16 residues. This CDR3 is CASSLGLTSSTGELFF. DNA for the CDR3: TGTGCTAGCAGCTTGGGACTGACGTCGAGCACCGGGGAGCTGTTTTTT.

This clonotype was observed a few times. This chain connects TRBV18 to TRBJ2-7, with a tentative D call TRBD2 (6 bases). V was cut by 9 bases and J by 2 bases, with 17 bases left in between. CDR1 KGHSH and CDR2 LQKENI come from the germline V gene. The CDR3 is 14 residues long. The CDR3: CASTPGGTAYEQYF. CDR3 bases: TGTGCCAGTACCCCTGGGGGGACGGCCTACGAGCAGTACTTC.

V and J are TRBV20-1 and TRBJ2-1, with 8 bases matching TRBD2. Germline V gives CDR1 DFQATT, CDR2 SNEGSKA (reference sequence). The ends lost 6 bases at V and 4 bases at J; junction bases unmatched: 11. The CDR3 spans 15 residues. CDR3 sequence reads: CSARGRLAYYNEQFF. The CDR3 DNA reads TGCAGTGCCCGCGGGAGACTAGCGTATTACAATGAGCAGTTCTTC.

This clonotype was counted at least ten times. The chain carries TRBV27 and TRBJ1-1; perhaps TRBD1 as D (6 bases). The V gene's germline CDR1 is MNHEY and CDR2 SMNVEV (reference sequence). V lost 5 bases and J 1 base, leaving 11 bases between the germline ends. The CDR3 is 14 amino acids. For the CDR3, the DNA is TGTGCCAGCAGTCCAGGGGTTCGGAACACTGAAGCTTTCTTT. It translates to CASSPGVRNTEAFF.

This clonotype came up many times. The rearrangement joins TRBV7-2 to TRBJ1-5; possible D gene TRBD1, 5 bases. The CDR3 totals 14 residues. V lost 5 bases and J lost 3, with 11 bases in between. Germline CDR1 is SGHTA and CDR2 is FQGNSA. In DNA form, the CDR3 reads TGTGCCAGCAGCGCCGACAGTAACAATCAGCCCCAGCATTTT. Translation gives CASSADSNNQPQHF. The complete variable domain, with remaining parts taken from reference TRBV7-2 and TRBJ1-5, reads GAGVSQSPSNKVTEKGKDVELRCDPISGHTALYWYRQSLGQGLEFLIYFQGNSAPDKSGLPSDRFSAERTGGSVSTLTIQRTQQEDSAVYLCASSADSNNQPQHFGDGTRLSIL.

This chain links TRBV6-6 with TRBJ2-3, with 12 positions matching TRBD2. The CDR3 has 16 amino acids. CDR1 MNHNY and CDR2 SVGAGI come from the germline V gene (reference sequence). V lost 5 bases to trimming and J lost 1 base; unmatched junction nucleotides: 4. CDR3 sequence (DNA): TGTGCCAGCAGTCCTCGGACTAGCGGGGGCACAGATACGCAGTATTTT. This encodes CASSPRTSGGTDTQYF.

CDR3 region: CASSRDRRRNTEAFF. The CDR3 DNA sequence: TGTGCCAGCAGCCGGGACAGGCGCAGGAACACTGAAGCTTTCTTT. V and J are TRBV6-5 and TRBJ1-1, with 8 bases identical to TRBD1. The CDR3 consists of 15 residues. Germline CDR1 and CDR2: MNHEY and SVGAGI. V was pared by 6 bases and J by 1 base, with 7 bases of the junction left unmatched.

This clonotype was seen at least ten times. The V and J genes are TRBV30 and TRBJ2-7, with D uncertain. The germline V gene encodes CDR1 GTSNPN and CDR2 SVGIG (reference sequence). The V gene lost 1 base and the J gene lost 6 bases, with 7 bases spanning the gap. The CDR3 sequence is 11 residues long. The CDR3 loop is CAWSEVGEQYF. CDR3 in DNA: TGTGCCTGGAGTGAGGTTGGCGAGCAGTACTTC.

This clonotype was picked up a small number of times. CDR3 amino acids: CASSLAVNQPQHF. In DNA, the CDR3 is TGTGCCAGCAGCTTAGCGGTCAATCAGCCCCAGCATTTT. This chain uses TRBV7-2 with TRBJ1-5, with D unresolved. Germline V gene lookup returns CDR1 SGHTA and CDR2 FQGNSA. This CDR3 comprises 13 residues. Trimming removed 0 bases from V and 3 bases from J, with 3 bases in between.

The sample holds many counts of this clonotype. V is TRBV11-3 and J is TRBJ2-1, with 8 bases that match TRBD2. This CDR3 region has 14 residues. With 4 bases clipped from V and 8 bases from J, the junction kept 7 bases outside the gene matches. Germline V gene lookup returns CDR1 SGHNT and CDR2 YENEEA. The CDR3 DNA is TGTGCCAGCAGCTCCGGGGGGGTCTCCGATGAGCAGTTCTTC. Protein product: CASSSGGVSDEQFF.

CDR3 amino acids: CASSGSGGAYNEQFF. As DNA, the CDR3 is TGTGCCAGCAGTGGTAGCGGGGGGGCTTACAATGAGCAGTTCTTC. The V and J genes are TRBV6-1 and TRBJ2-1, with 11 bases aligning to TRBD2. Germline trimming cut 4 bases from V and 4 bases from J; bases unmatched to any gene: 3. The V gene's germline CDR1 is MNHNS and CDR2 SASEGT. The CDR3 contains 15 residues.

The sample holds one count of this clonotype. The rearrangement joins TRBV6-5 to TRBJ2-1; TRBD1 aligns across 7 bases. The length of the CDR3 is 17 residues. V lost 2 bases to trimming and J lost 9 bases; unmatched junction nucleotides: 16. The germline gives CDR1 MNHEY, CDR2 SVGAGI. The CDR3 DNA is TGTGCCAGCAGTTACGGCGAGACAGGGCTCCAATTATCTGAGCAGTTCTTC. It is translated as CASSYGETGLQLSEQFF.

The table lists this clonotype with many counts. V is TRBV12-3 or TRBV12-4 and J is TRBJ1-2; 7 bases are shared with TRBD1. The CDR3 totals 15 residues. Unmatched junction bases numbered 9, after V lost 1 base and J lost 7 bases. The CDR3 region is CASSLGQGSVLGYTF. The CDR3 DNA reads as TGTGCCAGCAGTTTAGGACAGGGCTCGGTGCTTGGCTACACCTTC.

This clonotype has ten or more counts. The chain recombines TRBV5-5 with TRBJ2-3; 10 nucleotides align to TRBD2. Trimming removed 4 bases from V and 3 bases from J; junction bases left unmatched: 8. The V gene's germline CDR1 is SGHKS and CDR2 YYEKEE (reference sequence). The CDR3 is 16 amino acids. The CDR3 spells CASSRTLAGETDTQYF. The DNA of the CDR3 is TGTGCCAGCAGCCGGACCCTAGCGGGGGAGACAGATACGCAGTATTTT. The full variable domain, with the rest looked up from reference TRBV5-5 and TRBJ2-3, is DAGVTQSPTHLIKTRGQQVTLRCSPISGHKSVSWYQQVLGQGPQFIFQYYEKEERGRGNFPDRFSARQFPNYSSELNVNALLLGDSALYLCASSRTLAGETDTQYFGPGTRLTVL.

This sequence joins TRBV20-1 and TRBJ1-2; D not certain. Looked up from germline, CDR1 is DFQATT and CDR2 is SNEGSKA (reference sequence). V gave up 2 bases and J gave up 6 bases, with 7 bases separating them. CDR3 length equals 11 residues. CDR3 bases: TGCAGTGCTAGACGCCACAATGGCTACACCTTC. Translation: CSARRHNGYTF.

There are many counts of this clonotype. This sequence joins TRBV12-3 or TRBV12-4 and TRBJ2-3; 15 nucleotides agree with TRBD2. V gave up 5 bases and J gave up 5 bases; unmatched junction bases: 11. This CDR3 spans 18 amino acids. For the CDR3, the DNA is TGTGCCAGCAGTGCGCCCTGGACTAGCGGGGGGGCGGGAGATACGCAGTATTTT. It is translated as CASSAPWTSGGAGDTQYF.

This clonotype has a count of ten or more. The J gene is TRBJ2-7, the V gene TRBV20-1; 10 bases align to TRBD1. The CDR3 has 13 amino acids. The trim removed 6 bases at V and 5 bases at J, leaving 7 bases unmatched. Germline lookup yields CDR1 DFQATT and CDR2 SNEGSKA (reference sequence). The CDR3 sequence is CSAPGQGRNEQYF. The DNA for the CDR3 is TGCAGTGCCCCGGGACAGGGGAGAAACGAGCAGTACTTC.

This chain uses TRBV28 with TRBJ1-4, with D hard to call. Trimming stripped 7 bases from V and 13 bases from J, with 13 bases between. Germline V gene data show CDR1 as MDHEN and CDR2 as SYDVKM. There are 11 residues in the CDR3. Here the CDR3 DNA reads TGTGCCAGCACCGCCCGGGAGGGACTGTTTTTT. It yields the protein CASTAREGLFF.

This clonotype has a count of ten or more. The J gene is TRBJ1-2, the V gene TRBV20-1; 9 bases map to TRBD1. From germline, CDR1 is DFQATT and CDR2 SNEGSKA (reference sequence). The CDR3 runs to 16 residues. V lost 5 bases to trimming and J lost 4 bases; unmatched junction nucleotides: 14. The CDR3, as DNA: TGCAGTGCTCGAACATCCCCGGGACAGGGACCCTATGGCTACACCTTC. It is translated as CSARTSPGQGPYGYTF.

This rearrangement joins TRBV27 to TRBJ2-3; 7 nucleotides line up with TRBD2. The CDR3 contains 15 residues. V dropped 3 bases and J dropped 2; count of bases not matched to a gene: 5. Germline CDR1 reads MNHEY; CDR2 reads SMNVEV (reference sequence). DNA for the CDR3: TGTGCCAGCAGTTTCTTGGGGGGGTTCACAGATACGCAGTATTTT. Translation: CASSFLGGFTDTQYF.

This clonotype was seen only a few times. This chain uses TRBV20-1 with TRBJ2-4; perhaps D is TRBD1 or TRBD2 (5 bases each). V lost 1 base to trimming and J lost 9 bases, with 19 bases between them. The CDR3 spans 15 residues. Germline V gene lookup returns CDR1 DFQATT and CDR2 SNEGSKA (reference sequence). CDR3 DNA: TGCAGTGCTAGAGCGGCGGGTAGCCCAAGGGGCATTCAGTACTTC. Protein: CSARAAGSPRGIQYF.